The sequence of this T cell receptor beta chain was determined in a study of a mutant IDH1 vaccine in newly diagnosed glioma. Study overall: Of the patients given treatment, approximately 60% were male and 37.5% were female, and a mean age of around 44 years was recorded. Antecedent treatment encompassed radiotherapy, temozolomide, or their combination; the majority received both. Overall study results and limits: Immune responses arising from the vaccine appeared in more than 80% of patients. There seemed to be no relation between pseudoprogression and changes in top peripheral T cell clonotypes.

Assay used: immunoSEQ multiplex PCR; TCRdb lists only in-frame clones, some missing. The profile covers 95,000 to 100,000 clones, with around 90% appearing a single time and roughly 0.61% taken by the ten largest. Documented time point: baseline, week 1 (first vaccination visit). As for treatment: pre-vaccination baseline after standard-of-care therapy. About this clone: Its antigen remains unidentified.

Germline V gene lookup returns CDR1 SGHNT and CDR2 YYREEE (reference sequence). CDR3 length: 12 residues. The chain couples TRBV5-4 to TRBJ2-5, with 7 nucleotides matching TRBD1. TRBJ2-7 explains the end of the DNA better; the J call may be wrong. This specimen consisted of PBMCs, obtained from a glioma patient treated with radiotherapy, temozolomide or both. The receptor comes from a woman aged 45-60 years with glioma. The DNA for the CDR3 is TGTGCCAGCAGCTGGGACAGCTACGAGCAGTACTTC. Encoded protein: CASSWDSYEQYF.